This T cell receptor beta chain emerged from a study of cytomegalovirus exposure and HLA in healthy donors. The CDR3 is made up of 15 amino acids. The germline gives CDR1 MNHEY, CDR2 SMNVEV (reference sequence). Deletions cut 5 bases from V and 2 bases from J, with 13 bases between. Remarks on this clone: Its antigen remains unknown.

Whole-study results and caveats: Some segments of the V type, notably TRBV6-2 and TRBV6-3, were excluded as indistinguishable. Further analysis was carried out later, and it showed several of the most significant clusters appearing linked to common viral pathogens.

The primer mix had 60 Vbeta and 13 Jbeta primers. The protocol was immunoSEQ multiplex PCR, while the TCRdb copy is restricted to in-frame clones and leaves out a portion. Found here are under 200,000 clones, approximately 84% of them singletons; the top ten hold 0.2% to 0.3%. The sequencing sample was made of PBMCs. V usage is TRBV27 and J usage is TRBJ2-1; D might be TRBD2 (5 bases). This receptor was taken from a boy between 10 and 17 years old in good health and CMV-seronegative. DNA for the CDR3: TGTGCCAGCAGTCCTGACTGGACTCCCTACAATGAGCAGTTCTTC. Translating gives CASSPDWTPYNEQFF.